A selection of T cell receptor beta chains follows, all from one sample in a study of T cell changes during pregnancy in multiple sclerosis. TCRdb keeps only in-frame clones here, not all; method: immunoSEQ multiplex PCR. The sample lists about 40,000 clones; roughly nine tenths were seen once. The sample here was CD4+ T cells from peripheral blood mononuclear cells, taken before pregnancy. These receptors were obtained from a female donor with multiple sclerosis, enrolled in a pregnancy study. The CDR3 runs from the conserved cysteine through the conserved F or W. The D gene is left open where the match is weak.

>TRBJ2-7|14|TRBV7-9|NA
CASSLRGQAYEQYF
TGTGCCAGCAGCTTAAGGGGCCAGGCCTACGAGCAGTACTTC
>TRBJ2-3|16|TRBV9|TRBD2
CASSVTPSGGADTQYF
TGTGCCAGCAGCGTAACGCCTAGCGGGGGGGCAGATACGCAGTATTTT
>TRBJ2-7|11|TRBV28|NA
CASRGVHEQYF
TGTGCCAGCAGAGGGGTCCACGAGCAGTACTTC
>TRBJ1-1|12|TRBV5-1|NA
CASAGRLSEAFF
TGCGCCAGCGCCGGGAGACTTTCTGAAGCTTTCTTT
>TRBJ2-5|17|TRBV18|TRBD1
CASSPMPTGVLLETQYF
TGTGCCAGCTCACCAATGCCGACAGGGGTTTTGTTAGAGACCCAGTACTTC
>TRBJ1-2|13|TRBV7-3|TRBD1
CASSFGTGVGYTF
TGTGCCAGCAGCTTCGGGACAGGGGTTGGCTACACCTTC
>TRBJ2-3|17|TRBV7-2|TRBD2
CASSFGLAGGQRDTQYF
TGTGCCAGCAGCTTCGGACTAGCGGGGGGGCAAAGAGATACGCAGTATTTT
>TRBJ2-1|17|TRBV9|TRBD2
CASSVETSGGYYNEQFF
TGTGCCAGCAGCGTAGAGACTAGCGGGGGCTACTACAATGAGCAGTTCTTC
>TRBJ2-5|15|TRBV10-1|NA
CASSGSGHLRSTQYF
TGCGCCAGCAGTGGGTCGGGACATCTTAGATCTACCCAGTACTTC
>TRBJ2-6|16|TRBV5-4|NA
CASSLGAGLGANVLTF
TGTGCCAGCAGCTTGGGGGCAGGGCTGGGGGCCAACGTCCTGACTTTC
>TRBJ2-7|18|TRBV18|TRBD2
CASSPLASGGFRLGEQYF
TGTGCCAGCTCACCACTAGCTAGCGGGGGGTTCCGTCTCGGCGAGCAGTACTTC
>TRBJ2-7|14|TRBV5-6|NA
CASSPLGGYYEQYF
TGTGCCAGCAGCCCCCTGGGAGGCTACTACGAGCAGTACTTC
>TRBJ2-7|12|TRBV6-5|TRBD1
CASTGGSYEQYF
TGTGCCAGCACAGGGGGCTCCTACGAGCAGTACTTC
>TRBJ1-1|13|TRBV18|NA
CASSPLRERGAFF
TGTGCCAGCTCACCGCTCAGGGAACGAGGTGCTTTCTTT
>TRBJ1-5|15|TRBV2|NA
CASSDGARGDQPQHF
TGTGCCAGCAGTGATGGGGCCAGGGGAGATCAGCCCCAGCATTTT
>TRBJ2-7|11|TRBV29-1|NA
CSSLSGYEQYF
TGCAGCTCCTTGAGCGGTTACGAGCAGTACTTC
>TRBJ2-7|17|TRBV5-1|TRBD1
CASSFLPTGGPSYEQYF
TGCGCCAGCAGCTTTCTGCCGACAGGGGGCCCCTCCTACGAGCAGTACTTC
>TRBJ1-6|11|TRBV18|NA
CATPGCSPLHF
TGTGCCACTCCAGGGTGTTCACCCCTCCACTTT
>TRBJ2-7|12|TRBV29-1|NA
CSVADTYYEQYF
TGCAGCGTTGCGGACACCTACTACGAGCAGTACTTC
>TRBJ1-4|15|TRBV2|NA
CASSADRATNEKLFF
TGTGCCAGCAGTGCAGACAGAGCAACTAATGAAAAACTGTTTTTT
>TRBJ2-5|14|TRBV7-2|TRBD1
CASTAGQGVKTQYF
TGTGCCAGCACGGCGGGACAGGGTGTAAAGACCCAGTACTTC